These T cell receptor beta chains were read from a single sample in a study of blood T cells in healthy people across ages. TCRdb independently ran MiXCR on the 5' RACE reads; one entry per CDR3 protein. The data hold a few hundred thousand distinct CDR3 sequences, with about 28% observed a single time. The sample was also reused in another study, on T cells of mothers and their children.

The sequenced sample was blood. These receptors all stem from a boy younger than 10 in good health. The CDR3 runs from the conserved cysteine through the conserved F or W. D genes are given only for firm matches. Part of the rows lack a size; the others show once, few, many or a class for expanded clones.

D gene | clone size | V gene | CDR3 protein
. | . | TRBV7-8 | CASSLSGRFPNYQETQYF
TRBD1 | . | TRBV7-2 | CASNAGTGAIIYGYTF
. | few | TRBV4-1 | CASSPILGSNQPQHF
. | few | TRBV24-1 | CATSGDGNQPQHF
. | many | TRBV25-1 | CASSPPGVHEQFF
. | . | TRBV29-1 | CSVAGAPTDTQYF
. | . | TRBV5-1 | CASSESNGETQYF
. | . | TRBV12-3/TRBV12-4 | CASSLNGRGQETQYF
. | . | TRBV12-3/TRBV12-4 | CASSLWGRLVNEQFF
TRBD2 | . | TRBV12-5 | CASGWTSMVRYNEQFF
. | few | TRBV6-5 | CASSYSKGNTIYF
. | . | TRBV25-1 | CASSRGRAIGDTQYF
. | . | TRBV20-1 | CSARDPLRAANEKLFF
. | . | TRBV20-1 | CSASPGASNQPQHF
. | . | TRBV6-5 | CASSYAGPTPAEQFF
TRBD1 | . | TRBV27 | CASKQGARYGYTF
. | . | TRBV7-8 | CASSLGAGFYNEQFF
. | . | TRBV20-1 | CSAIGRGYNEQFF
TRBD2 | few | TRBV15 | CATSPGGLAYNEQFF
. | few | TRBV7-9 | CASSHTWTAQETQYF
TRBD1 | . | TRBV18 | CASSSDRGANEQFF
TRBD2 | many | TRBV7-2 | CASSPLAGVPYEQYF
TRBD2 | . | TRBV27 | CASSLSKGLPSQGDTQYF
TRBD1 | few | TRBV6-6 | CASSKQGVSNQPQYF
. | . | TRBV9 | CASSVGPGGKSYEQYF
TRBD1 | few | TRBV27 | CASSLYRTGLVQPQHF
TRBD2 | . | TRBV7-2 | CASSLEGLAVTDTQCF
TRBD2 | few | TRBV18 | CASSPQGLAGGLNTQYF
. | . | TRBV20-1 | CSARGWGRETQYF
. | . | TRBV12-3/TRBV12-4 | CAGSTRQDGPRGYTF
. | few | TRBV27 | CASSLGPTPTDTQYF
TRBD2 | . | TRBV6-2/TRBV6-3 | CASSSGLAVNEQYF
. | . | TRBV9 | CASSVALGSGNTIYF
. | . | TRBV6-2/TRBV6-3 | CASRRIDTQYF
TRBD1 | . | TRBV6-5 | CASGGTGGFAFF
. | few | TRBV20-1 | CSGRGLSGNTIYF
. | . | TRBV12-5 | CASGFGVAKNIQYF
TRBD1 | few | TRBV6-1 | CASSGPDRAAHEQYF
. | many | TRBV7-3 | CASSFKCGQCSQPQHF
. | many | TRBV12-3/TRBV12-4 | CASSSSPLEQYF
. | few | TRBV29-1 | CSVEWAGPNYEQYF
. | many | TRBV12-3/TRBV12-4 | CASSLWRVETQYF
. | few | TRBV24-1 | CATSAGYNEQFF
. | . | TRBV12-5 | CASGAPGTTQETQYF
TRBD1 | few | TRBV25-1 | CASSAGQGRLDEQFF
. | few | TRBV12-3/TRBV12-4 | CASSLVGGPHNEQFF